The 27 T cell receptor beta chains presented below share a single source sample, sequenced in a study of OX40 agonist ivuxolimab in advanced cancers. Sequencing used immunoSEQ multiplex PCR; TCRdb keeps in-frame clones, though not all of them. The sample consists of approximately 59,000 clones, 75% to 90% of them appearing once. The input for sequencing was CD4+ or CD8+ T cells sorted from blood, taken in a trial of the OX40 agonist ivuxolimab. All receptors derive from an adult with an advanced solid tumor such as melanoma, head and neck, liver or kidney cancer.

This sequence joins TRBV28 and TRBJ1-2, with 8 bases that match TRBD1. The length of the CDR3 is 12 residues. Germline V CDR1 and CDR2: MDHEN, SYDVKM. J lost 7 bases, V lost 7 bases, and 5 bases had no gene match. The CDR3: CASIRQGTGYTF. CDR3 coding DNA: TGTGCCAGCATCCGACAGGGGACTGGCTACACCTTC.

The chain combines TRBV11-2 with TRBJ2-3; D is uncertain. V was clipped by 0 bases and J by 9 bases, with 13 bases between them. The CDR3 covers 14 residues. Germline-derived CDR1 and CDR2 are SGHAT and FQNNGV. CDR3 sequence (DNA): TGTGCCAGCAGCTTAGATCGGGTGGTGCACACGCAGTATTTT. Protein product: CASSLDRVVHTQYF. The full variable domain, in which reference TRBV11-2 and TRBJ2-3 provide the parts outside the CDR3, is EAGVAQSPRYKIIEKRQSVAFWCNPISGHATLYWYQQILGQGPKLLIQFQNNGVVDDSQLPKDRFSAERLKGVDSTLKIQPAKLEDSAVYLCASSLDRVVHTQYFGPGTRLTVL.

This chain uses TRBV9 with TRBJ2-6; no definite D call. V was pared by 4 bases and J by 3 bases, with 17 bases between. There are 17 residues in the CDR3. Germline CDR1 reads SGDLS; CDR2 reads YYNGEE. This CDR3 reads CASSFDRRLGGANVLTF. CDR3 nucleotides: TGTGCCAGCAGCTTTGACCGGCGCTTGGGTGGGGCCAACGTCCTGACTTTC.

J is TRBJ2-7 and V is TRBV4-1; 8 nucleotides match TRBD2. Germline CDR1 reads MGHRA; CDR2 reads YSYEKL. The CDR3 consists of 13 residues. Trimming removed 6 bases from V and 5 bases from J; junction bases left unmatched: 6. CDR3 loop: CASSRLASHEQYF. The CDR3, as DNA: TGCGCCAGCAGTCGACTAGCGTCCCACGAGCAGTACTTC.

The gene calls are TRBV5-5 and TRBJ1-3; D is ambiguous. There are 16 residues in the CDR3. Germline values: CDR1 SGHKS, CDR2 YYEKEE (reference sequence). Trimming pared 0 bases from V and 1 base from J, leaving 11 bases between. The CDR3 DNA is TGTGCCAGCAGCTTGGGGTTCGTTGGATCTGGAAACACCATATATTTT. This encodes CASSLGFVGSGNTIYF.

This clone has more than one count but fewer than ten. V gene TRBV19 combines with J gene TRBJ2-2, with 10 positions matching TRBD2. Germline loops: CDR1 LNHDA, CDR2 SQIVND (reference sequence). The CDR3 extends over 17 amino acids. Germline trimming cut 5 bases from V and 3 bases from J; bases unmatched to any gene: 9. This CDR3 is CASSGQREGRYTGELFF. Written as DNA, the CDR3 is TGTGCCAGTAGTGGGCAGCGGGAGGGCCGGTACACCGGGGAGCTGTTTTTT.

The CDR3 spells CASSQGLRLGDVETQYF. The DNA for the CDR3 is TGCGCCAGCAGCCAAGGGCTGCGCTTAGGGGACGTAGAGACCCAGTACTTC. The chain recombines TRBV4-3 with TRBJ2-5, with D perhaps being TRBD1 or TRBD2 (5 bases each). The CDR3 loop spans 17 amino acids. V was clipped by 1 base and J by 4 bases, with 19 bases between them. Germline values: CDR1 LGHNA, CDR2 YSLEER.

This clone was observed once. The rearrangement joins TRBV18 to TRBJ2-1; D is tentatively TRBD1 or TRBD2 (5 bases each). V lost 2 bases and J lost 10, with 15 bases in between. CDR1 and CDR2 from the germline V gene are KGHSH and LQKENI. This CDR3 region has 14 residues. The CDR3 DNA follows: TGTGCCAGCTCACCAGTGCGTGGGGGTATGGAGCAGTTCTTC. Its translation: CASSPVRGGMEQFF.

The V and J genes are TRBV18 and TRBJ2-5; no definite D call. V shed 2 bases and J shed 5 bases, with 15 bases lying between them. There are 15 residues in the CDR3. Per the germline V gene, CDR1 is KGHSH and CDR2 is LQKENI. CDR3 loop: CASSPSLLNAETQYF. In DNA, the CDR3 is TGTGCCAGCTCACCATCTCTCCTAAACGCGGAGACCCAGTACTTC.

This chain connects TRBV28 to TRBJ1-1; D may be TRBD1 (6 bases). From germline, CDR1 is MDHEN and CDR2 SYDVKM. V lost 1 base and J 6 bases, leaving 9 bases between the germline ends. This CDR3 has 13 amino acids. This chain's CDR3 is CASSLFGQSEAFF. The CDR3 DNA sequence: TGTGCCAGCAGTTTATTCGGACAGTCTGAAGCTTTCTTT.

The CDR3 reads CASSVLLGAGEAFF. The CDR3 bases are TGTGCCAGCAGTGTACTTTTGGGGGCTGGTGAAGCTTTCTTT. The chain employs TRBV2 and TRBJ1-1; the D gene is possibly TRBD1 (6 bases). Per germline, CDR1 SNHLY and CDR2 FYNNEI. The V end was cut by 4 bases, the J end by 7 bases, with 16 bases between. The CDR3 length is 14 residues. Supplemented by reference TRBV2 and TRBJ1-1, the full variable domain reads EPEVTQTPSHQVTQMGQEVILRCVPISNHLYFYWYRQILGQKVEFLVSFYNNEISEKSEIFDDQFSVERPDGSNFTLKIRSTKLEDSAMYFCASSVLLGAGEAFFGQGTRLTVV.

The chain combines TRBV7-8 with TRBJ1-6; D remains ambiguous. The germline V and J ends were trimmed by 4 bases and 11 bases, with 12 bases remaining between them. The CDR3 extends over 13 amino acids. Per the germline V gene, CDR1 is SGHVS and CDR2 is FQNEAQ. This CDR3 is CASSSPSSPPLHF. As DNA, the CDR3 is TGTGCCAGCAGCTCACCATCAAGTCCACCCCTCCACTTT.

The J gene is TRBJ1-2, the V gene TRBV18; no reliable D call. The V end lost 5 bases, the J end lost 6 bases, and 10 bases lay between the germline ends. Germline CDR1 KGHSH, CDR2 LQKENI. This CDR3 has 12 amino acids. The CDR3 sequence is CASSVEKDGYTF. As DNA, the CDR3 is TGTGCCAGCTCAGTCGAGAAGGATGGCTACACCTTC.

This clone was counted between two and nine times. The chain links TRBV5-4 to TRBJ2-6; weak D call: TRBD2 (6 bases). Germline V gives CDR1 SGHNT, CDR2 YYREEE (reference sequence). The CDR3 runs 16 residues. V was clipped by 4 bases and J by 4 bases, with 15 bases between them. CDR3 region: CASSPDGTPGANVLTF. DNA for the CDR3: TGTGCCAGCAGCCCGGACGGGACTCCCGGGGCCAACGTCCTGACTTTC.

The chain has TRBV6-4 and TRBJ1-2; D remains ambiguous. Germline lookup yields CDR1 MRHNA and CDR2 SNTAGT. Trimming cost V 4 bases and J 0 bases, with 12 bases left between them. The CDR3 runs to 15 residues. CDR3 in amino acids: CASSATPGANYGYTF. The DNA for the CDR3 is TGTGCCAGCAGTGCCACCCCGGGAGCTAACTATGGCTACACCTTC.

The genes are TRBV27 and TRBJ2-6; 7 positions match TRBD2. There are 18 residues in the CDR3. Germline V gene sequence: CDR1 MNHEY, CDR2 SMNVEV (reference sequence). Trimming cost V 6 bases and J 0 bases; bases outside gene matches: 11. CDR3 in amino acids: CASSLRLAYSSGANVLTF. The CDR3 nucleotides read TGTGCCAGCAGCCTTCGACTAGCCTACTCCTCTGGGGCCAACGTCCTGACTTTC.

The chain employs TRBV5-4 and TRBJ1-1, with a possible D match to TRBD1 (6 bases). Per the germline V gene, CDR1 is SGHNT and CDR2 is YYREEE (reference sequence). The CDR3 is made up of 16 amino acids. V shed 3 bases and J shed 3 bases, with 18 bases lying between them. CDR3 coding DNA: TGTGCCAGCAGCTCCACGACCGGGGGGCTGGACACTGAAGCTTTCTTT. Protein sequence: CASSSTTGGLDTEAFF.

In this sample, this clone turned up once. This sequence joins TRBV6-1 and TRBJ2-7, with TRBD1 identical over 9 bases. Trimming at V came to 7 bases and at J to 5 bases, leaving 9 bases not matched to a gene. CDR3 length: 14 amino acids. Germline V gene data show CDR1 as MNHNS and CDR2 as SASEGT. CDR3 protein: CASTNPGQGHEQYF. The CDR3 DNA reads TGTGCCAGCACCAATCCGGGACAGGGCCACGAGCAGTACTTC.

V and J are TRBV7-3 and TRBJ1-2; 7 bases fit TRBD1. The V gene's germline CDR1 is SGHTA and CDR2 FQGTGA. The length of the CDR3 is 13 residues. V shed 4 bases and J 14 bases; nucleotides not matched to a gene: 13. CDR3 DNA: TGTGCCAGCAGCTCCGCCGGGGGCCAGGGGGAAACCTTC. Amino acid sequence: CASSSAGGQGETF. The full variable domain, rest sourced from reference TRBV7-3 and TRBJ1-2, is GAGVSQTPSNKVTEKGKYVELRCDPISGHTALYWYRQSLGQGPEFLIYFQGTGAADDSGLPNDRFFAVRPEGSVSTLKIQRTERGDSAVYLCASSSAGGQGETFGSGTRLTVV.

The gene calls are TRBV19 and TRBJ1-2; possibly TRBD1 for D (6 bases). Between the trimmed V and J ends, which lost 10 bases and 0 bases, there was a span of 18 bases. The CDR3 covers 15 residues. The V gene's germline CDR1 is LNHDA and CDR2 SQIVND (reference sequence). CDR3 sequence (DNA): TGTGCCACCAGTCACAGGGCTGCAGCTAACTATGGCTACACCTTC. Amino acids: CATSHRAAANYGYTF.

J is TRBJ2-2 and V is TRBV10-2; D gene ambiguous. Germline V gives CDR1 WSHSY, CDR2 SAAADI. The CDR3 totals 13 residues. The germline V and J ends were trimmed by 5 bases and 0 bases, with 4 bases remaining between them. CDR3 sequence reads: CASSPSNTGELFF. The DNA for the CDR3 is TGCGCCAGCAGTCCATCGAACACCGGGGAGCTGTTTTTT.

The V gene is TRBV6-5, the J gene TRBJ1-1, with D possibly matching TRBD1 (6 bases). The CDR3 contains 14 residues. V lost 6 bases and J lost 5, with 16 bases in between. Germline lookup yields CDR1 MNHEY and CDR2 SVGAGI. CDR3: CASSEQGLGTEAFF. The CDR3 DNA sequence: TGTGCCAGCAGCGAACAGGGTCTGGGGACTGAAGCTTTCTTT.

This clone was counted a single time. J is TRBJ1-3 and V is TRBV29-1; no clear D gene. The CDR3 consists of 14 residues. V gave up 6 bases and J gave up 0 bases, with 12 bases separating them. The V gene's germline CDR1 is SQVTM and CDR2 ANQGSEA. The CDR3 loop reads CSVVERNSGNTIYF. DNA for the CDR3: TGCAGCGTGGTCGAACGGAACTCTGGAAACACCATATATTTT.

Details on this clone: A clone one base away is much larger, so this may be a read error. The CDR3 bases are TGTGCCAGCAGCTGGACAGAGAACACTGAAGCTTTCTTT. Amino acid sequence: CASSWTENTEAFF. The gene calls are TRBV11-2 and TRBJ1-1, with D perhaps TRBD1 (6 bases). The CDR3 length is 13 residues. Germline V gene lookup returns CDR1 SGHAT and CDR2 FQNNGV. V lost 4 bases, J lost 1 base, and 7 bases lay in between.

This rearrangement joins TRBV18 to TRBJ2-7; D unclear. Germline loops: CDR1 KGHSH, CDR2 LQKENI. The CDR3 totals 13 residues. The ends were cut back, 1 base at V and 0 bases at J, with 4 bases in the middle. The CDR3: CASSPQSSYEQYF. The CDR3 nucleotides are TGTGCCAGCTCACCACAGAGCTCCTACGAGCAGTACTTC.

In this sample, this clone turned up once. The chain combines TRBV20-1 with TRBJ2-5; D remains unclear. Judging by the DNA end, TRBJ2-7 fits better; the J call may be wrong. Germline V lookup: CDR1 DFQATT, CDR2 SNEGSKA (reference sequence). CDR3 length equals 11 residues. CDR3 amino acids: CSGVEAYEQYF. CDR3 coding DNA: TGCAGTGGCGTCGAGGCCTACGAGCAGTACTTC.

The J gene is TRBJ2-1, the V gene TRBV9; 7 nucleotides agree with TRBD2. The ends lost 2 bases at V and 6 bases at J; junction bases unmatched: 2. This CDR3 spans 13 amino acids. Germline V gene lookup returns CDR1 SGDLS and CDR2 YYNGEE. The CDR3, as DNA: TGTGCCAGCAGCGTGGGACTAACCAATGAGCAGTTCTTC. Its protein product is CASSVGLTNEQFF.